Following are 13 T cell receptor beta chains from one sample sequenced in a study of lymphopenia after photon versus proton radiotherapy. Sequenced by immunoSEQ multiplex PCR; TCRdb stores in-frame clones only, minus some. Of approximately 12,000 clones in the sample, about 88% were seen once. The sample consisted of peripheral blood, taken from a patient treated with photon-based radiotherapy. The receptors derive from a man in his fifties or sixties with pancreatic cancer.

The genes are TRBV25-1 and TRBJ2-5, with 7 bases that match TRBD1. Trimming removed 1 base from V and 3 bases from J; junction bases left unmatched: 8. This CDR3 region has 16 residues. The germline V gene has CDR1 MGHDK and CDR2 SYGVNS. In DNA, the CDR3 is TGTGCCAGCAGTGAATGGGGGACCGGGACAGAAGAGACCCAGTACTTC. Amino acids: CASSEWGTGTEETQYF. Based on the CDR3 plus reference TRBV25-1 and TRBJ2-5, the full variable domain is EADIYQTPRYLVIGTGKKITLECSQTMGHDKMYWYQQDPGMELHLIHYSYGVNSTEKGDLSSESTVSRIRTEHFPLTLESARPSHTSQYLCASSEWGTGTEETQYFGPGTRLLVL.

The chain uses TRBV7-9 and TRBJ1-1; TRBD1 might be the D (6 bases). V lost 5 bases, J lost 0 bases, and 16 bases lay in between. Germline V gene data show CDR1 as SEHNR and CDR2 as FQNEAQ (reference sequence). The CDR3 sequence is 16 residues long. The CDR3 here is CASSPGGGRVNTEAFF. CDR3 nucleotide sequence: TGTGCCAGCAGCCCCGGGGGGGGCAGGGTGAACACTGAAGCTTTCTTT.

V gene TRBV13 combines with J gene TRBJ1-1; no reliable D call. The CDR3 has 14 residues. The germline V gene has CDR1 PRHDT and CDR2 FYEKMQ (reference sequence). V was shortened by 5 bases and J by 1 base, with 11 bases between the two germline ends. Written as DNA, the CDR3 is TGTGCCAGCAGCCCCAGGTTCTGGAACACTGAAGCTTTCTTT. It codes for CASSPRFWNTEAFF. Full variable domain (missing parts from reference TRBV13 and TRBJ1-1): AAGVIQSPRHLIKEKRETATLKCYPIPRHDTVYWYQQGPGQDPQFLISFYEKMQSDKGSIPDRFSAQQFSDYHSELNMSSLELGDSALYFCASSPRFWNTEAFFGQGTRLTVV.

The J gene is TRBJ1-1, the V gene TRBV5-1; D may be TRBD1 (5 bases). CDR3 size: 15 residues. The germline V gene encodes CDR1 SGHRS and CDR2 YFSETQ. V lost 0 bases, J lost 1 base, and 10 bases lay in between. The CDR3 DNA sequence: TGCGCCAGCAGCTTGGCGGGACCCCCGAACACTGAAGCTTTCTTT. This gives the protein CASSLAGPPNTEAFF.

V gene TRBV18 combines with J gene TRBJ2-5; D unclear. V lost 3 bases to trimming and J lost 1 base, with 6 bases between them. Germline V gene lookup returns CDR1 KGHSH and CDR2 LQKENI. CDR3 length equals 13 residues. The CDR3 loop reads CASSPALQETQYF. The CDR3 region has the DNA TGTGCCAGCTCACCCGCCCTCCAAGAGACCCAGTACTTC.

V gene TRBV4-1 combines with J gene TRBJ1-2; the match to TRBD1 covers 9 bases. Germline CDR1 and CDR2: MGHRA and YSYEKL. This CDR3 contains 15 residues. V shed 5 bases and J 5 bases; nucleotides not matched to a gene: 9. CDR3 in DNA: TGCGCCAGCAGCTCGCCGGGACAGGGTTTTTATGGCTACACCTTC. Its protein product is CASSSPGQGFYGYTF.

The chain combines TRBV7-2 with TRBJ1-1; TRBD1 matches at 10 bases. J was trimmed by 1 base and V by 5 bases; bases with no gene match: 10. Germline V gives CDR1 SGHTA, CDR2 FQGNSA. The CDR3 is made up of 17 amino acids. The CDR3 region has the DNA TGTGCCAGCAGCCAGGGGACAGGGGTGAGGCGGAACACTGAAGCTTTCTTT. It yields the protein CASSQGTGVRRNTEAFF.

V and J are TRBV15 and TRBJ1-6, with 7 bases that match TRBD1. The CDR3 is 14 amino acids. V shed 3 bases, J shed 9 bases, and the junction held 5 bases outside the gene matches. The germline V gene encodes CDR1 LNHNV and CDR2 YYDKDF (reference sequence). CDR3 nucleotides: TGTGCCACCAGCAGGGACCGACAGGGTTCACCCCTCCACTTT. Protein sequence: CATSRDRQGSPLHF. The complete variable domain, with remaining parts taken from reference TRBV15 and TRBJ1-6, reads DAMVIQNPRYQVTQFGKPVTLSCSQTLNHNVMYWYQQKSSQAPKLLFHYYDKDFNNEADTPDNFQSRRPNTSFCFLDIRSPGLGDTAMYLCATSRDRQGSPLHFGNGTRLTVT.

The chain combines TRBV19 with TRBJ1-1; possible D gene TRBD1, 5 bases. Trimming cost V 10 bases and J 7 bases, with 19 bases left between them. This CDR3 comprises 13 residues. Germline-derived CDR1 and CDR2 are LNHDA and SQIVND (reference sequence). CDR3 bases: TGTGCCACCGGGGACGTTGGGTTTAGTGAAGCTTTCTTT. Residues: CATGDVGFSEAFF.

The genes are TRBV18 and TRBJ2-7, with D perhaps matching TRBD1 (6 bases). This CDR3 has 11 residues. In germline, CDR1 is KGHSH, CDR2 LQKENI. The germline V and J ends were trimmed by 6 bases and 4 bases, with 7 bases remaining between them. The CDR3 sequence: CASSGQYEQYF. The CDR3 DNA sequence: TGTGCCAGCTCCGGACAGTACGAGCAGTACTTC.

V is TRBV30 and J is TRBJ2-3; 11 bases are a match to TRBD2. V trimming: 1 base; J trimming: 4 bases; junction bases outside the gene matches: 7. The CDR3 is 16 amino acids. Germline values: CDR1 GTSNPN, CDR2 SVGIG (reference sequence). The CDR3 coding sequence is TGTGCCTGGAGTGGGGCTAGCGGGGGGATCTCAGATACGCAGTATTTT. Translating it yields CAWSGASGGISDTQYF. Full variable domain (remainder filled in from reference TRBV30 and TRBJ2-3): SQTIHQWPATLVQPVGSPLSLECTVEGTSNPNLYWYRQAAGRGLQLLFYSVGIGQISSEVPQNLSASRPQDRQFILSSKKLLLSDSGFYLCAWSGASGGISDTQYFGPGTRLTVL.

The chain carries TRBV7-9 and TRBJ1-1; D uncertain. V was clipped by 4 bases and J by 2 bases, with 14 bases between them. There are 15 residues in the CDR3. Looked up from germline, CDR1 is SEHNR and CDR2 is FQNEAQ (reference sequence). The CDR3 protein is CASSSQKDYNTEAFF. The DNA for the CDR3 is TGTGCCAGCAGCTCCCAAAAGGATTATAACACTGAAGCTTTCTTT.

The chain joins TRBV12-5 to TRBJ1-2; D remains unclear. This CDR3 has 13 residues. Germline V CDR1 and CDR2: LGHNT, FRNRAP. Between the trimmed V and J ends, which lost 2 bases and 4 bases, there was a span of 8 bases. Here the CDR3 reads CASGLFGLYGYTF. As DNA, the CDR3 is TGTGCTAGTGGTTTGTTCGGACTCTATGGCTACACCTTC.